A single sample gave rise to the 19 T cell receptor beta chains below, sequenced in a study of CD8 T cells in ankylosing spondylitis. TCRdb re-called the 5' RACE reads through MiXCR, storing one row per CDR3 protein. This table has 300,000 to 400,000 distinct CDR3 sequences, under 14% appearing once. Source material: blood, either unsorted or a sorted T cell fraction (not recorded which). The receptors here all came from a female donor with ankylosing spondylitis or in good health (not recorded which).

This clonotype occurred many times. CDR3 residues: CASSADRENFYEQYF. The CDR3 nucleotides are TGTGCCAGCAGCGCGGACAGGGAAAATTTCTACGAGCAGTACTTC. The chain recombines TRBV7-2 with TRBJ2-7; TRBD1 matches 8 bases. Germline V lookup: CDR1 SGHTA, CDR2 FQGNSA. The CDR3 is 15 residues long. Trimming removed 5 bases from V and 3 bases from J; junction bases left unmatched: 9.

In this sample, this clonotype turned up many times. The chain carries TRBV5-8 and TRBJ1-4, with 10 nucleotides matching TRBD1. CDR3 length: 15 amino acids. V lost 2 bases to trimming and J lost 6 bases; unmatched junction nucleotides: 4. Germline CDR1 reads SGHTS; CDR2 reads YDEGEE. The CDR3 spells CASSFRGQGHEKLFF. In DNA form, the CDR3 reads TGTGCCAGCAGCTTTCGGGGACAGGGGCATGAAAAACTGTTTTTT.

The V and J genes are TRBV20-1 and TRBJ1-5; 7 bases fit TRBD1. The CDR3 has 12 amino acids. The V gene's germline CDR1 is DFQATT and CDR2 SNEGSKA (reference sequence). V was pared by 0 bases and J by 7 bases, with 0 bases of the junction left unmatched. CDR3 DNA sequence: TGCAGTGCTAGAGAACAGGGGCAGCCCCAGCATTTT. Translated, it gives CSAREQGQPQHF.

Of note for this clonotype: This clone may be a read error of a much larger clone one base away. As the CDR3 is not closed by the conserved phenylalanine or tryptophan, this likely results from a read error. The J gene is TRBJ2-7, the V gene TRBV6-2 or TRBV6-3; 7 bases agree with TRBD1. This CDR3 has 13 amino acids. Trimming at V came to 10 bases and at J to 2 bases, leaving 8 bases not matched to a gene. Germline loops: CDR1 MNHEY, CDR2 SVGEGT. Written as DNA, the CDR3 is TGTGCCACCTTAAACAGGGGAACCTACGAGCAGTACCTC. Encoded protein: CATLNRGTYEQYL.

Worth noting for this clonotype: At one end the junction does not follow the germline gene, possibly because of a read error. The chain couples TRBV5-1 to TRBJ1-2, with D unresolved. CDR1 is SGHRS, CDR2 YFSETQ, per germline. The length of the CDR3 is 14 residues. The CDR3 DNA reads TGCGCCAGCCGCTTGGAAGGGTTCGACTATGGCTACACCTTC. It specifies CASRLEGFDYGYTF.

This clonotype was seen many times. The V gene is TRBV5-1, the J gene TRBJ2-1, with 10 bases fitting TRBD2. The CDR3 spans 14 residues. CDR1 is SGHRS, CDR2 YFSETQ, per germline. The V gene end was trimmed by 2 bases and the J gene end by 8 bases; junction bases not matched to a gene: 4. The CDR3 protein is CASSFSGTSDEQFF. As DNA, the CDR3 is TGCGCCAGCAGCTTTTCCGGGACTAGCGATGAGCAGTTCTTC.

This clonotype was counted at least ten times. The V gene is TRBV6-5, the J gene TRBJ2-2; the D gene could be TRBD1 or TRBD2 (5 bases each). This CDR3 has 14 amino acids. V was cut by 3 bases and J by 4 bases, with 9 bases left in between. Germline CDR1 reads MNHEY; CDR2 reads SVGAGI. The CDR3 nucleotides read TGTGCCAGCAGTTATGAGGGGAGCACCGGGGAGCTGTTTTTT. It specifies CASSYEGSTGELFF.

This clonotype was seen many times. This rearrangement joins TRBV7-9 to TRBJ1-2; unclear D gene. Germline-derived CDR1 and CDR2 are SEHNR and FQNEAQ (reference sequence). Deletions cut 4 bases from V and 4 bases from J, with 13 bases between. This CDR3 comprises 14 residues. CDR3 region: CASSSGYPVYGYTF. The CDR3 bases are TGTGCCAGCAGCTCAGGTTACCCCGTCTATGGCTACACCTTC.

This clonotype was recorded only once. This may be a read error, as it is one base from a much larger clone. This sequence joins TRBV10-3 and TRBJ2-7, with 8 bases fitting TRBD1. J was trimmed by 6 bases and V by 8 bases; bases with no gene match: 18. There are 16 residues in the CDR3. CDR1 and CDR2 from the germline V gene are ENHRY and SYGVKD. DNA of the CDR3: TGTGCCATCCAGAAAAGTGGACAGGGCCTACCCTGCGAGCAGTACTTC. This translates into CAIQKSGQGLPCEQYF.

This clonotype was seen only a few times. The rearrangement joins TRBV24-1 to TRBJ2-3; TRBD2 aligns across 11 bases. The germline V gene has CDR1 KGHDR and CDR2 SFDVKD. CDR3 length: 15 amino acids. Trimming removed 4 bases from V and 5 bases from J; junction bases left unmatched: 4. The CDR3 region has the DNA TGTGCCACCAGTGACACCACTAGCGGGGGAGATACGCAGTATTTT. Protein sequence: CATSDTTSGGDTQYF.

This clonotype occurred many times. V and J are TRBV20-1 and TRBJ2-7; D gene uncertain. The germline CDR1 and CDR2 sequences are DFQATT and SNEGSKA (reference sequence). V lost 0 bases to trimming and J lost 2 bases, with 5 bases between them. This CDR3 is 12 amino acids long. Here the CDR3 reads CSARDIPYEQYF. The CDR3 region has the DNA TGCAGTGCTAGAGATATACCCTACGAGCAGTACTTC.

This clonotype was counted only a few times. CDR3 DNA sequence: TGTGCCAGCCGAGTGGAGCTAGCGGGCGTCACAGATACGCAGTATTTT. Amino acid sequence: CASRVELAGVTDTQYF. J is TRBJ2-3 and V is TRBV7-2; 8 bases line up with TRBD2. The CDR3 length is 16 residues. V was clipped by 8 bases and J by 2 bases; unmatched bases: 12. CDR1 and CDR2 from the germline V gene are SGHTA and FQGNSA.

This chain links TRBV25-1 with TRBJ1-4; D perhaps matches TRBD1 (5 bases). Trimming removed 1 base from V and 4 bases from J, with 13 bases in between. Germline V gene lookup returns CDR1 MGHDK and CDR2 SYGVNS. This CDR3 is 16 amino acids long. CDR3 protein: CASSEFGADLNEKLFF. The CDR3 DNA sequence: TGTGCCAGCAGTGAATTCGGGGCAGACCTTAATGAAAAACTGTTTTTT.

This clonotype was picked up many times. V and J are TRBV7-6 and TRBJ2-1; 8 bases align to TRBD2. The CDR3 sequence is 18 residues long. J lost 3 bases, V lost 0 bases, and 10 bases had no gene match. Germline-derived CDR1 and CDR2 are SGHVS and FNYEAQ. This CDR3 reads CASSLAPATSGFYNEQFF. In DNA, the CDR3 is TGTGCCAGCAGCTTAGCGCCAGCCACTAGCGGCTTCTACAATGAGCAGTTCTTC.

This clonotype came up many times. The rearrangement joins TRBV20-1 to TRBJ2-3; TRBD1 agrees at 7 bases. Germline V CDR1 and CDR2: DFQATT, SNEGSKA (reference sequence). This CDR3 spans 15 amino acids. In nucleotides, the CDR3 is TGCACTCCCCCGGGCACAGGGGCTAGCACAGATACGCAGTATTTT. It specifies CTPPGTGASTDTQYF.

This clonotype was seen many times. This sequence joins TRBV6-1 and TRBJ2-2; D may be TRBD1 (6 bases). The CDR3 is 15 residues long. Germline-derived CDR1 and CDR2 are MNHNS and SASEGT. V lost 5 bases and J 1 base, leaving 11 bases between the germline ends. CDR3 nucleotides: TGTGCCAGCAGTAGGGTACAGGGGAACACCGGGGAGCTGTTTTTT. Translated, it gives CASSRVQGNTGELFF.

The chain couples TRBV20-1 to TRBJ2-5; 8 bases are a match to TRBD1. Per the germline V gene, CDR1 is DFQATT and CDR2 is SNEGSKA (reference sequence). Germline trimming cut 6 bases from V and 5 bases from J; bases unmatched to any gene: 11. The CDR3 runs to 14 residues. DNA for the CDR3: TGCAGTGCCCTTAGACAGGGGCGAGTGGAGACCCAGTACTTC. Its translation: CSALRQGRVETQYF.

This clonotype was picked up many times. The rearrangement joins TRBV20-1 to TRBJ2-7, with 9 bases lining up with TRBD1. The CDR3 totals 14 residues. J was trimmed by 0 bases and V by 5 bases; bases with no gene match: 5. Germline-derived CDR1 and CDR2 are DFQATT and SNEGSKA (reference sequence). In DNA, the CDR3 is TGCAGTGCTCAAGGGACAGGGAACTCCTACGAGCAGTACTTC. Protein: CSAQGTGNSYEQYF.

Many counts were recorded for this clonotype. The chain carries TRBV24-1 and TRBJ2-2; unclear D gene. CDR1 KGHDR and CDR2 SFDVKD come from the germline V gene. V was cut by 3 bases and J by 0 bases, with 7 bases left in between. The CDR3 extends over 15 amino acids. The CDR3 DNA follows: TGTGCCACCAGTGATCCCCATGCGAACACCGGGGAGCTGTTTTTT. Translated: CATSDPHANTGELFF.